In this sample, the clone carrying this T cell receptor beta chain turned up a few times. Antigen: not known. This entry comes from a study of cytomegalovirus exposure and HLA in healthy donors. Per germline, CDR1 ENHRY and CDR2 SYGVKD. The V segment lost 4 bases and the J segment 1 base; nucleotides outside the gene matches: 5. The CDR3 has 17 residues. Study results and caveats: A later analysis by the authors found several of the most significant clusters apparently linked to common viral pathogens. When a later analysis compared HLA-associated TCR beta chains with equally common others, the HLA-associated chains turned out to be more clonally expanded and to have lower generation probabilities.

60 Vbeta and 13 Jbeta primers were used in PCR. Libraries were prepared by immunoSEQ multiplex PCR; TCRdb keeps only in-frame clonotypes and omits some of them. This sample has some 110,000 clones, with around 83% found just once. The V call is TRBV10-3, the J call TRBJ2-6, with 9 bases aligning to TRBD1. The clonotype comes from a man under 40 in good health and CMV-seropositive. Input material: PBMCs. The CDR3 coding sequence is TGTGCCATCAGTGGGGGGACAGGGCGATCTGGGGCCAACGTCCTGACTTTC. It is translated as CAISGGTGRSGANVLTF.